This record looks at one TCR beta chain sequence and its context. What it recognizes is unknown. Here immunoSEQ multiplex PCR was the method, and the copy in TCRdb shows in-frame clones only, minus some. Of roughly 20,000 clones listed, about 91% are singletons. The V end lost 5 bases, the J end lost 0 bases, and 13 bases lay between the germline ends. Germline V lookup: CDR1 SGHNT, CDR2 YYREEE (reference sequence). The CDR3 contains 15 residues. All patients handed over anywhere from 1 to 8 samples, pretreatment and on-treatment. The sample belongs to a study of PD-L1 blockade in urothelial cancer. Study details: Atezolizumab (1,200 mg intravenously every 3 weeks) began around 2014 for patients. Most patients, about 85% of the roughly 30, were males with bladder-origin cancer. Whole-study findings and limits: The study found that durable-benefit patients expanded tumor-associated blood clones more at 3 weeks.

This material consisted of PBMCs, taken around atezolizumab (anti-PD-L1) treatment. The source of this sequence is a middle-aged man with urothelial cancer. This sequence joins TRBV5-4 and TRBJ2-3, with a possible D match to TRBD2 (6 bases). CDR3 bases: TGTGCCAGCAGTAGGGGACTGACGAGCACAGATACGCAGTATTTT. Protein: CASSRGLTSTDTQYF.